This T cell receptor (beta chain) is drawn from a study of cytomegalovirus exposure and HLA in healthy donors. Study-wide findings and caveats: There were around 160 TCR beta chains listed as cytomegalovirus-associated. A later analysis linked a missense DCLRE1C variant to TCR beta V- and J-gene trimming. HLA alleles were associated with 17,000 or so TCR beta sequences in a later analysis at 0.05 false discovery rate. The later analysis indicated that the majority of CMV-associated TCR beta chains appeared HLA-restricted.

PCR primers comprised 60 Vbeta and 13 Jbeta primers. TCRdb's copy holds only in-frame clones and misses some; the assay was immunoSEQ multiplex PCR. The sample lists about 140,000 clones; 73% were seen once. With respect to this clone: Its antigen is unidentified.

Germline V gene sequence: CDR1 MNHNY, CDR2 SVGAGI (reference sequence). There are 15 residues in the CDR3. V lost 6 bases and J lost 4; bases outside the gene matches: 6. The receptor comes from a woman between 40 and 50 years old in good health and CMV-seronegative. This rearrangement joins TRBV6-6 to TRBJ1-3, with 10 bases that match TRBD1. Sequencing was performed on PBMCs. CDR3 residues: CASRTTGGYGNTIYF. The CDR3 bases are TGTGCCAGCAGGACGACAGGGGGCTACGGAAACACCATATATTTT.